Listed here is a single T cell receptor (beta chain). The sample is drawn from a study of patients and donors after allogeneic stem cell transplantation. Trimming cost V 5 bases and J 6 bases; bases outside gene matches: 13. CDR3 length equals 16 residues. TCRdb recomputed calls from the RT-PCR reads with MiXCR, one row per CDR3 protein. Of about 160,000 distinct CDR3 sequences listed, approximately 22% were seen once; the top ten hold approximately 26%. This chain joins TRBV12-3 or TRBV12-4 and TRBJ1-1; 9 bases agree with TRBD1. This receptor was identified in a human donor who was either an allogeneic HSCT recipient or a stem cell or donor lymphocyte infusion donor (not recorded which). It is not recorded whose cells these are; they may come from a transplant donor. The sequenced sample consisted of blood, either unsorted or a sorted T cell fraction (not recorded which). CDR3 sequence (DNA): TGTGCCAGCAGTACTCTACAGGGGGCGAACTTGCCTGAAGCTTTCTTT. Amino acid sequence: CASSTLQGANLPEAFF.